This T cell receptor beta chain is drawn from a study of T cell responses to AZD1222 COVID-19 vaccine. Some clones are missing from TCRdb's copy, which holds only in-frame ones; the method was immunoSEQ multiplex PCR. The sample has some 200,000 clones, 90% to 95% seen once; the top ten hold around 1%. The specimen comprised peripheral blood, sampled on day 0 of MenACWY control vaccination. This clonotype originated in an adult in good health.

This CDR3 is CASSLRDRGLNIQYF. The CDR3 nucleotides are TGCGCCAGCAGCCTTCGGGACAGGGGCCTGAACATTCAGTACTTC. This chain uses TRBV4-1 with TRBJ2-4, with 10 bases fitting TRBD1. The trim removed 4 bases at V and 7 bases at J, leaving 7 bases unmatched. The CDR3 contains 15 residues. The V gene's germline CDR1 is MGHRA and CDR2 YSYEKL.